These T cell receptor beta chains were read from a single sample in a study of control samples from healthy donors and cancer patients. Assay: immunoSEQ multiplex PCR; the TCRdb copy retains only in-frame clones and omits some. The table has some 120,000 clones, approximately 89% seen once. Sequenced sample: blood. Receptors were obtained from a man between 60 and 70 years old in good health. Each CDR3 is given with its conserved first and last residue. Each record gives: clone size, D gene, V gene, J gene, CDR3 protein, CDR3 DNA. D genes are given only for firm matches. Clone size is shown for a subset of rows, as once, few, many or a class of expanded clone.

abundance: once; d_gene: -; v_gene: TRBV7-6; j_gene: TRBJ1-2; CDR3aa: CASSPIDSNLYHYTF; CDR3nt: TGTGCCAGCAGCCCGATCGACAGTAACCTTTACCACTACACCTTC
abundance: once; d_gene: TRBD2; v_gene: TRBV5-1; j_gene: TRBJ2-1; CDR3aa: CASSSGGSGGLLDEQFF; CDR3nt: TGCGCCAGCAGCTCCGGTGGTAGCGGGGGACTTTTGGATGAGCAGTTCTTC
abundance: -; d_gene: -; v_gene: TRBV30; j_gene: TRBJ2-3; CDR3aa: CAWSRGGGATDTQYF; CDR3nt: TGTGCCTGGAGTCGAGGAGGGGGGGCCACAGATACGCAGTATTTT
abundance: -; d_gene: TRBD1; v_gene: TRBV27; j_gene: TRBJ1-2; CDR3aa: CASSLDRGRIYGYTF; CDR3nt: TGTGCCAGCAGTTTAGACAGGGGGCGGATTTATGGCTACACCTTC
abundance: -; d_gene: -; v_gene: TRBV24-1; j_gene: TRBJ2-3; CDR3aa: CATSDFGTDRDTQYF; CDR3nt: TGTGCCACCAGTGATTTTGGGACTGACAGGGATACGCAGTATTTT
abundance: few; d_gene: -; v_gene: TRBV2; j_gene: TRBJ2-7; CDR3aa: CASSVMNEQYF; CDR3nt: TGTGCCAGCAGTGTCATGAACGAGCAGTACTTC
abundance: -; d_gene: -; v_gene: TRBV11-2; j_gene: TRBJ2-3; CDR3aa: CASSPLTGLADTQYF; CDR3nt: TGTGCCAGCAGCCCACTCACAGGGTTAGCAGATACGCAGTATTTT
abundance: -; d_gene: -; v_gene: TRBV2; j_gene: TRBJ2-5; CDR3aa: CASTPAGEETQYF; CDR3nt: TGTGCCAGCACACCAGCAGGAGAAGAGACCCAGTACTTC
abundance: once; d_gene: -; v_gene: TRBV7-8; j_gene: TRBJ1-2; CDR3aa: CASSLVAGANYGYTF; CDR3nt: TGTGCCAGCAGCTTAGTGGCAGGGGCGAACTATGGCTACACCTTC
abundance: -; d_gene: -; v_gene: TRBV18; j_gene: TRBJ2-5; CDR3aa: CASSPETGETQYF; CDR3nt: TGTGCCAGCTCACCTGAGACGGGAGAGACCCAGTACTTC
abundance: -; d_gene: -; v_gene: TRBV28; j_gene: TRBJ2-1; CDR3aa: CASSLSGTLGYEQFF; CDR3nt: TGTGCCAGCAGTTTATCAGGGACTCTCGGGTATGAGCAGTTCTTC
abundance: -; d_gene: -; v_gene: TRBV7-9; j_gene: TRBJ2-2; CDR3aa: CASSLVTINTGELFF; CDR3nt: TGTGCCAGCAGCTTAGTGACCATTAACACCGGGGAGCTGTTTTTT
abundance: -; d_gene: TRBD2; v_gene: TRBV7-3; j_gene: TRBJ2-3; CDR3aa: CASSLTSGGGTDTQYF; CDR3nt: TGTGCCAGCAGCTTAACTAGCGGGGGAGGCACAGATACGCAGTATTTT
abundance: -; d_gene: -; v_gene: TRBV28; j_gene: TRBJ1-2; CDR3aa: CASRLGTAGGYTF; CDR3nt: TGTGCCAGCAGACTCGGCACCGCCGGCGGCTACACCTTC
abundance: -; d_gene: TRBD1; v_gene: TRBV3-1/TRBV3-2; j_gene: TRBJ1-1; CDR3aa: CASSPGTARGEAFF; CDR3nt: TGTGCCAGCAGCCCCGGGACAGCCCGAGGTGAAGCTTTCTTT
abundance: -; d_gene: -; v_gene: TRBV1; j_gene: TRBJ2-7; CDR3aa: CTSSSSYEQYF; CDR3nt: TGCACCAGCAGTAGCAGCTACGAGCAGTACTTC
abundance: -; d_gene: -; v_gene: TRBV5-1; j_gene: TRBJ1-2; CDR3aa: CASSLGDIYGYTF; CDR3nt: TGCGCCAGCAGCTTGGGGGACATCTATGGCTACACCTTC
abundance: -; d_gene: TRBD1; v_gene: TRBV28; j_gene: TRBJ2-7; CDR3aa: CASSWSRDSVVEQYF; CDR3nt: TGTGCCAGCAGTTGGAGCCGGGACAGTGTTGTCGAGCAGTACTTC
abundance: -; d_gene: TRBD1; v_gene: TRBV12-3/TRBV12-4; j_gene: TRBJ1-2; CDR3aa: CASSGTGGYGYTF; CDR3nt: TGTGCCAGCAGCGGGACAGGGGGCTATGGCTACACCTTC
abundance: few; d_gene: -; v_gene: TRBV18; j_gene: TRBJ1-3; CDR3aa: CASSPPTGARPGNTIYF; CDR3nt: TGTGCCAGCTCACCACCTACCGGGGCAAGACCTGGAAACACCATATATTTT
abundance: -; d_gene: -; v_gene: TRBV6-5; j_gene: TRBJ2-3; CDR3aa: CASSYFGSTDTQYF; CDR3nt: TGTGCCAGCAGTTATTTTGGGTCTACAGATACGCAGTATTTT
abundance: -; d_gene: TRBD2; v_gene: TRBV7-2; j_gene: TRBJ2-7; CDR3aa: CASAGGVRREQYF; CDR3nt: TGTGCCAGCGCGGGGGGAGTAAGACGCGAGCAGTACTTC
abundance: -; d_gene: TRBD1; v_gene: TRBV6-5; j_gene: TRBJ2-7; CDR3aa: CASTGDRATYEQYF; CDR3nt: TGTGCCAGCACTGGGGACAGGGCAACCTACGAGCAGTACTTC